Given below is one TCR beta chain in context. Its cognate antigen has yet to be identified. Base quality data are lacking; no much larger clone is found one base away. This sample's time point label indicates: approximately 2 years on ibrutinib. Roughly 2.2 micrograms of genomic DNA were extracted from cryopreserved PBMCs for TCR beta library preparation. High-throughput TCR beta sequencing was performed on longitudinal blood samples from CLL patients receiving ibrutinib monotherapy. Patients were enrolled in a phase 2 open-label single-center ibrutinib monotherapy trial. The sample is drawn from a study of cytotoxic CD8 clonotypes in ibrutinib-treated CLL (dated by TCRdb to the early 2020s). Study-level background: The cohort included approximately 15 treatment-naive and roughly 10 relapsed/refractory patients; 17 to 18 were IGHV unmutated. Responses were partial in some 24 patients and complete in 2; after median approximately 69 months follow-up, roughly 15 stayed in remission and about 12 progressed. Response samples were taken after a median of 12 months on treatment, ranging from about 6 to 40 months. Samples averaged roughly 280,000 productive templates and approximately 100,000 productive rearrangements. Of the 86 participants in the trial, about two dozen had longitudinal samples available. Cryopreserved peripheral blood mononuclear cells were obtained before treatment, at response, and at either sustained remission or disease progression. Patients were still on ibrutinib when every remission and progressive disease sample was collected.

Measured from the cysteine to the phenylalanine, the CDR3 is 16 residues long. Only the CDR3 part of the read is kept: 48 bases, read in frame from the first base. The germline V gene (reference sequence) yields MNHNY for CDR1 and SVGAGI for CDR2. V loses 0 bases of germline sequence and J loses 2 bases, and the interval between the two ends is 8 bases. What the authors observed across the whole study: Sampling times were not matched between patients in sustained remission and patients whose disease was progressing, and lymph node repertoires were not examined. Baseline clonality exceeded that of age-matched healthy donors and correlated strongly with circulating CD8+ T-cell counts. Clonality increased at ibrutinib response, stayed stable in sustained remission, and fell back toward baseline at progression. Public clonotypes were found to be uncommon and were observed to contract or remain stable during treatment; the increase in clonality was shown to reflect expansion of private clonotypes at ibrutinib response.

On a MiSeq, deep resolution sequencing aimed for a depth between 1 in 1 million and 1 in 200,000 T cells, with each clonotype covered roughly 10x on average. The immunoSEQ hsTCRB Kit was used to generate the TCR beta libraries. The paper's data handling went like this. The data were analyzed with ImmunoSEQ Analyzer and ImmunoSEQ Data Assistant, and V, D and J gene assignments followed IMGT definitions. Clonality, which ranges from 0 to 1, was calculated by subtracting the normalized Shannon entropy of productive rearrangement frequencies from one. Public clonotype analysis was restricted to overrepresented clonotypes comprising at least 0.05% of each patient's repertoire. Approximately 14 age-matched healthy donor repertoires from immuneACCESS were used as controls for clonality. Not all clones reach the TCRdb copy of this immuneACCESS table, which keeps in-frame sequences only. Checked studies attribute under half of the gap to unresolved V genes and leave the rest unexplained. V, J and clone size are those of that table, while D and trimming were read from the DNA. Present in this sample are 65,000 to 85,000 clones, less than 90% of which were seen just once. 35% to 45% of the sample is held by the ten biggest clonotypes.

Recombination connected TRBV6-6 to TRBJ2-6; no confident D gene assignment can be made. The material sequenced was PBMCs, taken after 24 months of ibrutinib treatment. The sequence derives from a human donor with chronic lymphocytic leukemia. CDR3 sequence: CASSYSPVTGANVLTF. Read as DNA, the sequence is TGTGCCAGCAGTTACTCTCCTGTAACTGGGGCCAACGTCCTGACTTTC.